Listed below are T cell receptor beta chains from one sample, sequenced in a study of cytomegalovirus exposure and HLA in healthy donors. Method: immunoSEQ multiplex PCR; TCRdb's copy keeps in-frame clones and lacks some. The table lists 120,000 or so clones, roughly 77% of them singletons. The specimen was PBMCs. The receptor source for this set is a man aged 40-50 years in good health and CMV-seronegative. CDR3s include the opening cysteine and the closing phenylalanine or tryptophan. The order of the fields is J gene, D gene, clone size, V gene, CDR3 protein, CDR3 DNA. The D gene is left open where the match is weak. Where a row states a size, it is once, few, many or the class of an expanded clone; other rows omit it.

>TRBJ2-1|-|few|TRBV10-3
CATGTATSSYNEQFF
TGTGCCACTGGGACTGCTACAAGCTCCTACAATGAGCAGTTCTTC
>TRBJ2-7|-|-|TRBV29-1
CSVELVSRPYEQYF
TGCAGCGTTGAGTTGGTTAGTCGTCCCTACGAGCAGTACTTC
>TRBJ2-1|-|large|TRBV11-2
CASSPSFGWNEQFF
TGTGCCAGCAGCCCCTCCTTCGGGTGGAATGAGCAGTTCTTC
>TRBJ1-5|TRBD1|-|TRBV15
CATSRKPGQGISGNQPQHF
TGTGCCACCAGCAGAAAGCCGGGACAGGGAATCTCAGGCAATCAGCCCCAGCATTTT
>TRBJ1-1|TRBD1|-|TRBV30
CAWDRGRMTEAFF
TGTGCCTGGGACAGGGGGAGGATGACTGAAGCTTTCTTT
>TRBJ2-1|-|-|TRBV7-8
CASSPRETYNEQFF
TGTGCCAGCAGCCCCCGGGAGACCTACAATGAGCAGTTCTTC
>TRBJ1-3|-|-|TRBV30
CAWSAGGSGNTIYF
TGTGCCTGGAGTGCCGGAGGTTCTGGAAACACCATATATTTT
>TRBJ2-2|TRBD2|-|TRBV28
CASSLFGLAGVEYTGELFF
TGTGCCAGCAGTTTATTTGGACTAGCGGGAGTTGAGTACACCGGGGAGCTGTTTTTT
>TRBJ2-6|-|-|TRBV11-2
CASSLRGTGANVLTF
TGTGCCAGCAGCTTACGGGGGACTGGGGCCAACGTCCTGACTTTC
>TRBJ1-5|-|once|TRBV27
CASSSLLGGAGQPQHF
TGTGCCAGCAGTTCCCTCCTGGGGGGGGCCGGGCAGCCCCAGCATTTT
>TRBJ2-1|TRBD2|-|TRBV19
CASSRTSGRGNEQFF
TGTGCCAGTAGTCGAACTAGCGGGAGGGGCAATGAGCAGTTCTTC
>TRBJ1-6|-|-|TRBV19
CASSKGQTYSYNSPLHF
TGTGCCAGTAGTAAGGGGCAGACCTACTCCTATAATTCACCCCTCCACTTT
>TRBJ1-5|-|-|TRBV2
CASSDMEGGDSNQPQHF
TGTGCCAGCAGTGATATGGAGGGAGGGGACAGCAATCAGCCCCAGCATTTT
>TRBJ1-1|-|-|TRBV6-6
CASSRTGEDTEAFF
TGTGCCAGCAGCCGGACGGGAGAGGACACTGAAGCTTTCTTT
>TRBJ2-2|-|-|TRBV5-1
CASSPDTGELFF
TGCGCCAGCAGCCCCGACACCGGGGAGCTGTTTTTT
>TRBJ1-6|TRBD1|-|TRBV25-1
CASSSQGAHSPLHF
TGTGCCAGCTCAAGTCAGGGGGCACATTCACCCCTCCACTTT
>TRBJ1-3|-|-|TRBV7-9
CASSSERAENPIYF
TGTGCCAGCAGCTCGGAGAGGGCGGAAAATCCCATATATTTT
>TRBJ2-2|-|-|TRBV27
CASSLSSPGFNGELFF
TGTGCCAGCAGTTTATCGAGTCCAGGGTTCAACGGGGAGCTGTTTTTT
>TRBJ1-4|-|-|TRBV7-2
CASSLGREEKLFF
TGTGCCAGCAGCCTAGGGCGGGAGGAAAAACTGTTTTTT
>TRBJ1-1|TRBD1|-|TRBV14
CASSVPGQPANTEAFF
TGTGCCAGCAGCGTGCCGGGACAGCCGGCGAACACTGAAGCTTTCTTT
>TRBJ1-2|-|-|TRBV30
CAWSVDRALGGYTF
TGTGCCTGGAGTGTCGACAGAGCCTTGGGAGGCTACACCTTC
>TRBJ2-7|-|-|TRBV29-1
CSVTTASYEQYF
TGCAGCGTTACGACAGCCTCCTACGAGCAGTACTTC
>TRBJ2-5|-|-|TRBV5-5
CASSANLAVRETQYF
TGTGCCAGCAGCGCAAACTTAGCGGTCCGGGAGACCCAGTACTTC
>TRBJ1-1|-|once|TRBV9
CASSALSGTEAFF
TGTGCCAGCAGCGCACTCTCGGGAACTGAAGCTTTCTTT
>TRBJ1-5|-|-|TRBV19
CASSVGSQPQHF
TGTGCCAGTAGTGTCGGTAGTCAGCCCCAGCATTTT
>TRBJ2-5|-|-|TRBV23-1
CASSQSYGNWETQYF
TGCGCCAGCAGTCAATCGTACGGGAACTGGGAGACCCAGTACTTC
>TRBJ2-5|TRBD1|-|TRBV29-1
CSVGTGGQETQYF
TGCAGCGTTGGGACAGGGGGCCAAGAGACCCAGTACTTC
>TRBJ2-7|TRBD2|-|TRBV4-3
CASSQDIGTRFYEQYF
TGCGCCAGCAGCCAAGATATTGGGACTAGGTTCTACGAGCAGTACTTC
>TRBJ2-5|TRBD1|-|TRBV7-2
CASSARDRNQETQYF
TGTGCCAGCAGCGCCCGGGACAGAAACCAAGAGACCCAGTACTTC
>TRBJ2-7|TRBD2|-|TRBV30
CAWGGGTYEQYF
TGTGCCTGGGGGGGAGGGACCTACGAGCAGTACTTC
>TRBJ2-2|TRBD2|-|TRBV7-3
CASSLIGSSGRTGELFF
TGTGCCAGCAGCTTAATCGGATCTAGCGGGAGGACCGGGGAGCTGTTTTTT
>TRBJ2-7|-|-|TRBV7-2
CASSLGLFYEQYF
TGTGCCAGCAGCTTAGGACTTTTCTACGAGCAGTACTTC
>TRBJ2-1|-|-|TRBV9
CASSVAGTPYNEQFF
TGTGCCAGCAGCGTGGCGGGAACGCCCTACAATGAGCAGTTCTTC
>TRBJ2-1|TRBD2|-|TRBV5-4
CASSLELAGVNEQFF
TGTGCCAGCAGCTTGGAGCTAGCGGGGGTTAATGAGCAGTTCTTC
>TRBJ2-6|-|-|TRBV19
CASSMAGGANVLTF
TGTGCCAGTAGTATGGCAGGAGGGGCCAACGTCCTGACTTTC
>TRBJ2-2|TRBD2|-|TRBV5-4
CASSWTTSGRGTGELFF
TGTGCCAGCAGCTGGACGACTAGCGGGAGGGGCACCGGGGAGCTGTTTTTT
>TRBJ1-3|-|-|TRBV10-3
CAISERSRHSGNTIYF
TGTGCCATCAGTGAGCGTTCGCGGCACTCTGGAAACACCATATATTTT
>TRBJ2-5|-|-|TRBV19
CASGVGTLETQYF
TGTGCCAGTGGAGTGGGGACACTTGAGACCCAGTACTTC
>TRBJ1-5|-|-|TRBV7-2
CASSSLVQGGQPQHF
TGTGCCAGCAGCTCTCTAGTCCAGGGTGGCCAGCCCCAGCATTTT
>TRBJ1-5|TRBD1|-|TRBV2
CASRTGGSNQPQHF
TGTGCCAGCAGGACAGGGGGCAGCAATCAGCCCCAGCATTTT
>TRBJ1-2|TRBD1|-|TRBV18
CASSPGQSPSGYTF
TGTGCCAGCTCACCGGGACAGAGCCCATCTGGCTACACCTTC
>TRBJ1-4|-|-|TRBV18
CASSPPDGGANEKLFF
TGTGCCAGCTCACCCCCGGACGGGGGGGCTAATGAAAAACTGTTTTTT
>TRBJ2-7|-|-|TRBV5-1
CASSARGQKEGYEQYF
TGCGCCAGCAGCGCGCGTGGACAGAAAGAGGGCTACGAGCAGTACTTC
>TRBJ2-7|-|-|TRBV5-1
CASSLEFGGRSYEQYF
TGCGCCAGCAGCTTGGAGTTCGGCGGGCGATCTTACGAGCAGTACTTC
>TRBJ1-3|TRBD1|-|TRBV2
CASSVGQGAKGNTIYF
TGTGCCAGCAGCGTGGGACAGGGGGCAAAAGGAAACACCATATATTTT
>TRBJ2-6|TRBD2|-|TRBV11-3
CASSLGAGGGGANVLTF
TGTGCCAGCAGCTTAGGGGCGGGGGGTGGTGGGGCCAACGTCCTGACTTTC
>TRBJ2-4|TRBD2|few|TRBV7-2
CASSLDRGGAYIQYF
TGTGCCAGCAGCTTAGATCGCGGGGGGGCCTACATTCAGTACTTC
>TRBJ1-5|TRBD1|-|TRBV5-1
CASSLATGVDQPQHF
TGCGCCAGCAGCTTGGCCACAGGGGTTGATCAGCCCCAGCATTTT
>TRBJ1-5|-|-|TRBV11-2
CASSLEGANQPQHF
TGTGCCAGCAGCTTAGAGGGCGCTAATCAGCCCCAGCATTTT
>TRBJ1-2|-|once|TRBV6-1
CASSEDSTGKFDGYTF
TGTGCCAGCAGTGAAGATTCGACAGGAAAGTTTGATGGCTACACCTTC
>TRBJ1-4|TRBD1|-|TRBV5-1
CASSKWTGGVGNEKLFF
TGCGCCAGCAGCAAGTGGACAGGGGGTGTCGGGAATGAAAAACTGTTTTTT
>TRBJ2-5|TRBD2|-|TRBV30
CAWSEAGPRETQYF
TGTGCCTGGAGTGAAGCGGGGCCCCGGGAGACCCAGTACTTC
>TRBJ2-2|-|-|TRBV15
CATSRGDTGELFF
TGTGCCACCAGCAGAGGAGACACCGGGGAGCTGTTTTTT